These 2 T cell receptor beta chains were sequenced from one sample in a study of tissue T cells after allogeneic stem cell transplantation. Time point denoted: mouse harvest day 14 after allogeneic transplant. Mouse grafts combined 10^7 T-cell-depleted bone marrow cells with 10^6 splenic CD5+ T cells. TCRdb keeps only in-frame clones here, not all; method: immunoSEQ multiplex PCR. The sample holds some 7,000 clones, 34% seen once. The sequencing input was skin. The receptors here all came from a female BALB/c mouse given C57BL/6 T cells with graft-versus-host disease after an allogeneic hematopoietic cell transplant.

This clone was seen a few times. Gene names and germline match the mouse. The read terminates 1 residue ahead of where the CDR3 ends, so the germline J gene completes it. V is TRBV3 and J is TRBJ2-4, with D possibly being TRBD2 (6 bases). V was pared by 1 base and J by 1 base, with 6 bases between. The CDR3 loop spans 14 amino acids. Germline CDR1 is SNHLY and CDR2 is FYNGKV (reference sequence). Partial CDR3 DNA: TGTGCCAGCAGCTTAGGGGGGGGTCAAAACACCTTGTAC. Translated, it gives CASSLGGGQNTLY. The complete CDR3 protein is CASSLGGGQNTLYF.

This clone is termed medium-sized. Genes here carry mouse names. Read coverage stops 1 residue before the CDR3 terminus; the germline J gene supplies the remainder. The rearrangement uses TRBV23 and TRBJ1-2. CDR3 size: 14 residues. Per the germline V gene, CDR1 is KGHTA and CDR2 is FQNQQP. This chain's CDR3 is CSSSQGQGVSDYTF. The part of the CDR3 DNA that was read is TGCTCCAGCAGTCAGGGGCAGGGTGTCTCCGACTACACC.